This T cell receptor beta chain was sequenced for a study of beta chain features in type 1 diabetes. Study-wide findings and caveats: Across all four CD4+ subsets, people with type 1 diabetes showed modestly shorter TCRB CDR3s.

The investigators reverse transcribed all of the isolated RNA, so they sequenced expressed TCRB transcripts. TCRdb's copy holds only in-frame clones and misses some; the assay was immunoSEQ multiplex PCR. The table records about 650,000 clones, 12% of them present only once. V gave up 0 bases and J gave up 4 bases, with 12 bases separating them. This CDR3 is 15 amino acids long. Germline values: CDR1 MNHEY, CDR2 SVGAGI. This clone has just a few counts. Its antigen is undetermined. Sequencing was performed on naive CD4+ T cells from blood. V and J are TRBV6-5 and TRBJ2-5; D gene uncertain. The TCR originated in a man in his thirties or forties with type 1 diabetes. The CDR3, as DNA: TGTGCCAGCAGTTACTCGAGTTTCCGGGCAGAGACCCAGTACTTC. As protein: CASSYSSFRAETQYF.